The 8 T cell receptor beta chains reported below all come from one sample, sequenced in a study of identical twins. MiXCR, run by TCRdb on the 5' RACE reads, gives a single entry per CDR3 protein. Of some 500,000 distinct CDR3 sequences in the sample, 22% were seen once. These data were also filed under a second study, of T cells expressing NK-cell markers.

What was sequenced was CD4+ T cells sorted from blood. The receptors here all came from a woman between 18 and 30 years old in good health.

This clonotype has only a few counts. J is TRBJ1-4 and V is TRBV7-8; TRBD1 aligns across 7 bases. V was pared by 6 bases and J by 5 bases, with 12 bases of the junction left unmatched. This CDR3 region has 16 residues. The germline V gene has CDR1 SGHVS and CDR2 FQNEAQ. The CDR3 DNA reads TGTGCCAGCAGGGGGACAGTAAAGGGCACGAATGAAAAACTGTTTTTT. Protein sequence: CASRGTVKGTNEKLFF.

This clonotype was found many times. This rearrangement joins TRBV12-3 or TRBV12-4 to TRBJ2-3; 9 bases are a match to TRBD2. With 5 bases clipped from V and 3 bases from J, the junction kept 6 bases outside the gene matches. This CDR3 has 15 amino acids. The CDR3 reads CASSLRGGGTDTQYF. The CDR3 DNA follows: TGTGCCAGCAGTCTCCGCGGGGGGGGGACAGATACGCAGTATTTT.

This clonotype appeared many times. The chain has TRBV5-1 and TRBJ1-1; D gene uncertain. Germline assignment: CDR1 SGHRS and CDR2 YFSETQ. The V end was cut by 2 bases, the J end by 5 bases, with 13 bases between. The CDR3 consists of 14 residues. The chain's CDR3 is CASSLAQSVTEAFF. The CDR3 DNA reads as TGCGCCAGCAGCTTAGCCCAAAGTGTGACTGAAGCTTTCTTT.

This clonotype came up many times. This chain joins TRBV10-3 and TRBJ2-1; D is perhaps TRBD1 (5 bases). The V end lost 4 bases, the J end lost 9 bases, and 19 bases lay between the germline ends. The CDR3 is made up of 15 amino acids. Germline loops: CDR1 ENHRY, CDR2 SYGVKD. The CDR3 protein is CAISGLLVGQGEQFF. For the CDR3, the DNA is TGTGCCATCAGTGGGTTGCTAGTGGGGCAGGGTGAGCAGTTCTTC.

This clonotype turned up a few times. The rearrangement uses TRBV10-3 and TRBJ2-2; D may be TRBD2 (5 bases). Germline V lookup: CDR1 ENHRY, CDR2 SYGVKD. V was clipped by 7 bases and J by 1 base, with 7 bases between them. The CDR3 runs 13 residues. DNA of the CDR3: TGTGCCATCACTGCGGGGAACACCGGGGAGCTGTTTTTT. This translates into CAITAGNTGELFF.

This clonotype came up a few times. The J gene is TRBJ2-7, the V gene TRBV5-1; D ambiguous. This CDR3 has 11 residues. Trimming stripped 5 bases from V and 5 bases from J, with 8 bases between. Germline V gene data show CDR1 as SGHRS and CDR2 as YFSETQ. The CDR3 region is CASREQDEQYF. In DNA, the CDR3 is TGCGCCAGCAGGGAGCAGGACGAGCAGTACTTC.

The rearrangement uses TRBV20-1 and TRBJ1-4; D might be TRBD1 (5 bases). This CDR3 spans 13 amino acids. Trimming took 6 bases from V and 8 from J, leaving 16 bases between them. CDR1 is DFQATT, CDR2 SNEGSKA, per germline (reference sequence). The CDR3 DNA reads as TGCAGTGCCGACATTCTACGGGGCGAAAAACTGTTTTTT. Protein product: CSADILRGEKLFF.

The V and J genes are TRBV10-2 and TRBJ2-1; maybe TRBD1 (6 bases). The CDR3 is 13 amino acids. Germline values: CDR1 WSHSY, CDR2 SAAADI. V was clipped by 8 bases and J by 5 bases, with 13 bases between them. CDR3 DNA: TGCGCCAGCTCCCGGGACACGGACAATGAGCAGTTCTTC. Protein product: CASSRDTDNEQFF.